These 27 T cell receptor beta chains came from one sample sequenced in a study of shared clonotypes between healthy human individuals. Generated by immunoSEQ multiplex PCR, the TCRdb table keeps only in-frame clones and is missing some. The sample carries a few million clones, roughly 93% recorded once. The source material was naive CD4+ T cells from PBMCs. Subset denoted: CD45RA+ positively selected. These receptors were collected from a man between 18 and 29 years old in good health. Some clones in this sample may be carry-over from other donors' samples.

This clone was counted a single time. The J gene is TRBJ2-1, the V gene TRBV7-9; the match to TRBD2 covers 10 bases. Looked up from germline, CDR1 is SEHNR and CDR2 is FQNEAQ (reference sequence). V gave up 2 bases and J gave up 7 bases; unmatched junction bases: 17. This CDR3 has 19 amino acids. CDR3 amino acids: CASSLWVGEKREGKNEQFF. Written as DNA, the CDR3 is TGTGCCAGCAGCTTATGGGTGGGGGAGAAGCGGGAGGGAAAAAATGAGCAGTTCTTC.

The chain has TRBV18 and TRBJ1-3; TRBD1 might be the D (6 bases). Trimming shortened V by 6 bases and J by 4 bases, and 13 bases separated the two germline ends. Germline V gene lookup returns CDR1 KGHSH and CDR2 LQKENI. The CDR3 sequence is 14 residues long. The CDR3 bases are TGTGCCAGCTCGCCTACAGGGCCCGGAAACACCATATATTTT. Its protein product is CASSPTGPGNTIYF.

Here the CDR3 DNA reads TGTGCCATCATGGACAGGGGATCAGATACGCAGTATTTT. This encodes CAIMDRGSDTQYF. The chain carries TRBV28 and TRBJ2-3; TRBD1 agrees at 9 bases. Germline loops: CDR1 MDHEN, CDR2 SYDVKM. The CDR3 runs 13 residues. After removal of 10 bases from V and 4 bases from J, the junction contained 6 bases not matched to a gene.

The chain combines TRBV27 with TRBJ1-2, with D possibly matching TRBD1 (6 bases). Trimming left V 2 bases short and J 3 bases short, with 13 bases between. Germline V gene lookup returns CDR1 MNHEY and CDR2 SMNVEV (reference sequence). The CDR3 is 15 amino acids. For the CDR3, the DNA is TGTGCCAGCAGTTTAATCCCAGGGGTTGACTATGGCTACACCTTC. It codes for CASSLIPGVDYGYTF.

The chain has TRBV28 and TRBJ2-7; D possibly corresponds to TRBD1 (5 bases). This CDR3 has 14 residues. Trimming left V 3 bases short and J 3 bases short, with 12 bases between. From germline, CDR1 is MDHEN and CDR2 SYDVKM. The CDR3 spells CASSFPRQNYEQYF. The CDR3 DNA reads TGTGCCAGCAGTTTCCCCAGACAGAACTACGAGCAGTACTTC.

The V call is TRBV28, the J call TRBJ1-2; 8 bases fit TRBD1. Trimming took 4 bases from V and 4 from J; bases not matched to a gene: 11. The CDR3 length is 16 residues. CDR1 and CDR2 from the germline V gene are MDHEN and SYDVKM. The CDR3 spells CASSSPPGQEIYGYTF. The CDR3 DNA sequence: TGTGCCAGCAGTTCGCCGCCGGGACAGGAAATCTATGGCTACACCTTC.

V gene TRBV5-1 combines with J gene TRBJ2-3; perhaps TRBD1 as D (6 bases). Germline loops: CDR1 SGHRS, CDR2 YFSETQ. The CDR3 is made up of 17 amino acids. Trimming removed 3 bases at V and 7 bases at J, with 24 bases between. CDR3 region: CASSSEVSRGSMNTQYF. The CDR3 coding sequence is TGCGCCAGCAGCTCGGAGGTGAGCAGGGGATCGATGAATACGCAGTATTTT.

This chain joins TRBV10-3 and TRBJ1-4, with 9 bases fitting TRBD1. The CDR3 sequence is 15 residues long. V lost 3 bases to trimming and J lost 13 bases; unmatched junction nucleotides: 12. Germline CDR1 reads ENHRY; CDR2 reads SYGVKD. CDR3 region: CAISEKGTGFGGLFF. The CDR3 DNA follows: TGTGCCATCAGTGAAAAAGGGACAGGGTTTGGTGGACTGTTTTTT.

This chain uses TRBV5-1 with TRBJ1-1, with D maybe TRBD1 (5 bases). The CDR3 totals 15 residues. Germline CDR1 SGHRS, CDR2 YFSETQ. Trimming removed 5 bases from V and 1 base from J, with 15 bases in between. Here the CDR3 reads CASRQNTGENTEAFF. The CDR3 nucleotides are TGCGCCAGCAGACAAAACACAGGAGAGAACACTGAAGCTTTCTTT.

V and J are TRBV11-3 and TRBJ2-7; 11 positions agree with TRBD2. This CDR3 contains 13 residues. Trimming took 4 bases from V and 9 from J; bases not matched to a gene: 5. CDR1 SGHNT and CDR2 YENEEA come from the germline V gene. The CDR3: CASSSGTSGLQYF. CDR3 in DNA: TGTGCCAGCAGCTCCGGGACTAGCGGTTTGCAGTACTTC.

The rearrangement links TRBV2 to TRBJ2-7; the D is unclear. Trimming stripped 2 bases from V and 6 bases from J, with 11 bases between. The CDR3 has 13 amino acids. In germline, CDR1 is SNHLY, CDR2 FYNNEI. The CDR3 is CASSERLGSEQYF. In nucleotides, the CDR3 is TGTGCCAGCAGTGAAAGACTGGGCAGCGAGCAGTACTTC.

The chain carries TRBV7-2 and TRBJ1-2, with D possibly TRBD1 on 5 matching bases. Germline loops: CDR1 SGHTA, CDR2 FQGNSA. This CDR3 has 15 amino acids. V gave up 4 bases and J gave up 6 bases, with 18 bases separating them. The CDR3, as DNA: TGTGCCAGCAGCTCCCGATGGGGGGAAGCAAATGGCTACACCTTC. It yields the protein CASSSRWGEANGYTF.

This sequence joins TRBV2 and TRBJ2-1; D may be TRBD1 (6 bases). V shed 4 bases and J shed 5 bases, with 9 bases lying between them. Germline V gene sequence: CDR1 SNHLY, CDR2 FYNNEI. The CDR3 contains 13 residues. DNA of the CDR3: TGTGCCAGCAGTGGGACAGAGAACAATGAGCAGTTCTTC. This codes for CASSGTENNEQFF.

This sequence joins TRBV7-9 and TRBJ2-7, with 7 bases aligning to TRBD2. The CDR3 has 14 residues. Germline V gene data show CDR1 as SEHNR and CDR2 as FQNEAQ (reference sequence). V shed 5 bases, J shed 5 bases, and the junction held 9 bases outside the gene matches. The CDR3 loop is CASSPPWGGNEQYF. CDR3 DNA sequence: TGTGCCAGCAGCCCCCCCTGGGGGGGAAACGAGCAGTACTTC.

The CDR3 bases are TGCGCCAGCAGCTTACTTAGCGGGAGGGTCTCGGGGAATGAGCAGTTCTTC. Protein: CASSLLSGRVSGNEQFF. The chain uses TRBV5-1 and TRBJ2-1, with 11 bases fitting TRBD2. The CDR3 spans 17 residues. The trim removed 2 bases at V and 7 bases at J, leaving 11 bases unmatched. Germline CDR1 is SGHRS and CDR2 is YFSETQ.

Turning to this clone: It is unclear where the CDR3 begins or ends on the DNA, so no DNA is shown, and the CDR3 is as TCRdb lists it. The chain recombines TRBV6-6 with TRBJ1-3; the table's D call of TRBD1 was not tested on the DNA. Including both end residues, the CDR3 is 15 amino acids long. In germline, CDR1 is MNHNY, CDR2 SVGAGI (reference sequence). This CDR3 reads CAARSVAVTGNTIYF.

The count of this clone is one. V gene TRBV27 combines with J gene TRBJ2-2; no clear D gene. This CDR3 region has 14 residues. Germline loops: CDR1 MNHEY, CDR2 SMNVEV (reference sequence). Trimming shortened V by 1 base and J by 3 bases, and 6 bases separated the two germline ends. The CDR3 protein is CASSLFAYTGELFF. The CDR3 nucleotides read TGTGCCAGCAGTTTATTTGCCTACACCGGGGAGCTGTTTTTT.

Only a few counts were recorded for this clone. V usage is TRBV28 and J usage is TRBJ1-5; possible D gene TRBD1, 5 bases. Germline loops: CDR1 MDHEN, CDR2 SYDVKM. Trimming took off 1 base at V and 0 bases at J, with 13 bases between the two ends. This CDR3 contains 17 residues. The chain's CDR3 is CASSLFGQGYSNQPQHF. The DNA of the CDR3 is TGTGCCAGCAGTTTATTTGGGCAGGGCTATAGCAATCAGCCCCAGCATTTT.

The genes are TRBV7-9 and TRBJ2-7, with a tentative D call TRBD1 (6 bases). V was pared by 5 bases and J by 3 bases, with 8 bases between. Germline CDR1 is SEHNR and CDR2 is FQNEAQ (reference sequence). CDR3 size: 12 residues. The CDR3 loop is CASSRTDYEQYF. DNA of the CDR3: TGTGCCAGCAGCCGGACAGACTACGAGCAGTACTTC.

This chain connects TRBV7-3 to TRBJ2-3, with 14 bases that match TRBD2. The CDR3 is made up of 17 amino acids. V was pared by 5 bases and J by 6 bases, with 10 bases of the junction left unmatched. Germline lookup yields CDR1 SGHTA and CDR2 FQGTGA. CDR3 amino acids: CASSLGLAGGFSDTQYF. The CDR3 DNA reads as TGTGCCAGCAGCCTCGGACTAGCGGGAGGTTTCTCGGATACGCAGTATTTT.

This chain joins TRBV21-1 and TRBJ1-3. TRBV21-1 is an annotated pseudogene. The CDR3 is 15 amino acids. As DNA, the CDR3 is TGTGCCAGCAGCAAAGGGGGGGCAGGCGGAAACACCATATATTTT. The encoded protein is CASSKGGAGGNTIYF.

The V call is TRBV11-2, the J call TRBJ2-7; D remains ambiguous. Germline V gene data show CDR1 as SGHAT and CDR2 as FQNNGV. V was cut by 5 bases and J by 1 base, with 12 bases left in between. The CDR3 is made up of 14 amino acids. The CDR3 protein is CASSPDRHSYEQYF. The DNA for the CDR3 is TGTGCCAGCAGCCCGGACCGGCATTCCTACGAGCAGTACTTC.

The V and J genes are TRBV5-1 and TRBJ2-6; D remains unclear. The CDR3 extends over 17 amino acids. Trimming left V 4 bases short and J 1 base short, with 15 bases between. The germline V gene has CDR1 SGHRS and CDR2 YFSETQ. CDR3 DNA sequence: TGCGCCAGCAGCCTTCTCCCCCGTCCGTCTGGGGCCAACGTCCTGACTTTC. It translates to CASSLLPRPSGANVLTF.

The chain links TRBV28 to TRBJ1-1; no definite D call. The germline CDR1 and CDR2 sequences are MDHEN and SYDVKM. The ends were cut back, 6 bases at V and 1 base at J, with 0 bases in the middle. This CDR3 contains 10 residues. The CDR3 DNA follows: TGTGCCAGCAGGAACACTGAAGCTTTCTTT. As protein: CASRNTEAFF.

The gene calls are TRBV6-1 and TRBJ2-7; D is unclear. The V end was cut by 6 bases, the J end by 4 bases, with 10 bases between. Per germline, CDR1 MNHNS and CDR2 SASEGT. The CDR3 length is 12 residues. The CDR3 sequence: CASSNPTYEQYF. DNA for the CDR3: TGTGCCAGCAGCAACCCCACGTACGAGCAGTACTTC.

The gene calls are TRBV5-4 and TRBJ1-1; D is unclear. Germline V gives CDR1 SGHNT, CDR2 YYREEE (reference sequence). The V end lost 3 bases, the J end lost 0 bases, and 9 bases lay between the germline ends. The CDR3 extends over 14 amino acids. The CDR3, as DNA: TGTGCCAGCAGCTGGACGTCAGTGAACACTGAAGCTTTCTTT. Protein: CASSWTSVNTEAFF.

This clone has just one count. This chain connects TRBV5-1 to TRBJ2-4, with TRBD1 matching 8 bases. CDR3 length: 16 amino acids. Germline values: CDR1 SGHRS, CDR2 YFSETQ. The J segment lost 8 bases and the V segment lost 0 bases, leaving 10 bases of the junction unmatched. The CDR3 is CASSLVTGGYSDIQYF. The CDR3 nucleotides read TGCGCCAGCAGCTTGGTTACAGGGGGGTATTCGGACATTCAGTACTTC.